This entry features one T cell receptor (beta chain) sequence. Its specificity is not known. This entry is derived from a study of T cell repertoires in cytomegalovirus infection. About the research overall: Indications of both CMV infection and matching HLA type were provided by public TCR beta signatures. Points from the study as a whole: Using cumulative public TCR beta family frequency, the authors identified those who carried CMV together with the relevant HLA. Dominating the ex vivo response were TCR beta clonotypes that were CMV-specific and HLA-C-restricted.

This CDR3 is 13 amino acids long. Trimming took 1 base from V and 0 from J, leaving 6 bases between them. Germline CDR1 and CDR2: SQVTM and ANQGSEA. One entry per CDR3 protein, called by TCRdb with MiXCR from the reads. Found here are around 100,000 distinct CDR3 sequences, 15% to 20% of them singletons; the top ten hold 8%. Material: PBMCs. The chain combines TRBV29-1 with TRBJ2-5; D is ambiguous. This clonotype originated in a human donor in good health (CMV status not recorded). Some clones in this sample may be carry-over from other donors' samples. The CDR3 here is CSVEAHYQETQYF. CDR3 coding DNA: TGCAGCGTTGAAGCCCACTACCAAGAGACCCAGTACTTC.